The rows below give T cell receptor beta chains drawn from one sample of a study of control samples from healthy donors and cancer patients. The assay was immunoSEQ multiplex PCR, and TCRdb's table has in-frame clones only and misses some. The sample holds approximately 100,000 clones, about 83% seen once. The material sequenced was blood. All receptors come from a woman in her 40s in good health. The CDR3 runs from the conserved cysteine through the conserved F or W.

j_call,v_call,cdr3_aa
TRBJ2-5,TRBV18,CASSRTTGIGETQYF
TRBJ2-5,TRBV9,CASSPLVAGETQYF
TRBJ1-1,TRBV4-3,CASSQDHQSTGIAFF
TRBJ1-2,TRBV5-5,CASSLVRQGEYGYTF
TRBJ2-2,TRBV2,CASADETGELFF
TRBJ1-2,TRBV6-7,CAGILQGGYGYTF
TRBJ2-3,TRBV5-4,CASSRDFVDTQYF
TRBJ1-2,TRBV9,CASSGRAVGYGYTF
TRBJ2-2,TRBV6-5,CATRAGSNTGELFF
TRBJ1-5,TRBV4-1,CASSQPPGQGGSNQPQHF
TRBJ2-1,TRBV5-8,CASSLGRMSSYNEQFF
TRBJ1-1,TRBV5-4,CASSLDVGSEAFF
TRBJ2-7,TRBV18,CASSPREVTYEQYF
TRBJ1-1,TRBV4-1,CASSQGTGSTEAFF
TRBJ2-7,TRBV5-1,CASSLGLLSSYEQYF
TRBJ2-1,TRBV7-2,CASSLVASGTYNEQFF
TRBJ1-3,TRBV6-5,CASSLSGNTIYF
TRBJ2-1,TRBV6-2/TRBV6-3,CASSYMSRNPNEQFF
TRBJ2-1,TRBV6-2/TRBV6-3,CASSYSGQGKEQFF
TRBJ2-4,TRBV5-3,CARRYQPKNIQYF